These 32 T cell receptor beta chains originate from one sample sequenced in a study of T cell changes during pregnancy in multiple sclerosis. Clones were sequenced by immunoSEQ multiplex PCR, and TCRdb holds only the in-frame ones, with some missing. The table has tens of thousands of clones, 70% to 90% seen once. The specimen was CD8+ T cells from peripheral blood mononuclear cells, collected in the first trimester of pregnancy. Receptor source: a female donor in good health, enrolled as a control in a pregnancy study.

In this sample, this clone turned up once. The genes are TRBV28 and TRBJ2-1; tentative D call: TRBD2 (6 bases). The length of the CDR3 is 19 residues. Trimming took 5 bases from V and 5 from J, leaving 28 bases between them. The germline V gene has CDR1 MDHEN and CDR2 SYDVKM. The CDR3 region is CASSTTRGRDKGGHNEQFF. The CDR3 DNA reads TGTGCCAGCAGTACTACTCGCGGCAGGGATAAAGGAGGGCACAATGAGCAGTTCTTC.

The gene calls are TRBV27 and TRBJ1-6, with D possibly being TRBD1 (5 bases). V was clipped by 4 bases and J by 6 bases, with 10 bases between them. The germline V gene has CDR1 MNHEY and CDR2 SMNVEV (reference sequence). This CDR3 is 14 amino acids long. CDR3 protein: CASSSGGGNSPLHF. As DNA, the CDR3 is TGTGCCAGCAGTTCCGGCGGGGGTAATTCACCCCTCCACTTT.

The rearrangement uses TRBV27 and TRBJ1-1; tentative D call: TRBD1 (6 bases). The CDR3 contains 15 residues. Trimming took off 5 bases at V and 0 bases at J, with 13 bases between the two ends. Germline-derived CDR1 and CDR2 are MNHEY and SMNVEV (reference sequence). The CDR3 is CASSENDRLNTEAFF. As DNA, the CDR3 is TGTGCCAGCAGTGAGAACGACAGGCTGAACACTGAAGCTTTCTTT.

The chain couples TRBV14 to TRBJ2-1, with 8 bases matching TRBD1. Germline V gives CDR1 SGHDN, CDR2 FVKESK. This CDR3 has 15 residues. J lost 5 bases, V lost 5 bases, and 8 bases had no gene match. In DNA, the CDR3 is TGTGCCAGCAGCTATCGACAGGGGATAAACAATGAGCAGTTCTTC. This sequence encodes CASSYRQGINNEQFF.

This rearrangement joins TRBV4-1 to TRBJ2-1; D may be TRBD2 (5 bases). V gave up 0 bases and J gave up 3 bases, with 12 bases separating them. CDR3 length equals 16 residues. Germline V CDR1 and CDR2: MGHRA, YSYEKL. The CDR3 reads CASSQERTLIYNEQFF. The CDR3 bases are TGCGCCAGCAGCCAAGAAAGGACTCTTATCTACAATGAGCAGTTCTTC.

This clone occurred once. This sequence joins TRBV7-2 and TRBJ2-1; D perhaps matches TRBD1 (6 bases). Germline values: CDR1 SGHTA, CDR2 FQGNSA. CDR3 size: 14 residues. Deletions cut 0 bases from V and 4 bases from J, with 7 bases between. In nucleotides, the CDR3 is TGTGCCAGCAGCTTAGCGGGGGCTTACAATGAGCAGTTCTTC. Its protein is CASSLAGAYNEQFF.

This chain links TRBV11-2 with TRBJ1-3, with 8 positions matching TRBD1. Trimming removed 3 bases from V and 2 bases from J; junction bases left unmatched: 9. CDR1 SGHAT and CDR2 FQNNGV come from the germline V gene. The CDR3 length is 17 residues. CDR3 sequence reads: CASSFQYNRGTGNTIYF. The CDR3 DNA reads TGTGCCAGCAGCTTTCAGTACAACAGGGGGACTGGAAACACCATATATTTT.

The CDR3 here is CASSLEPYGYTF. As DNA, the CDR3 is TGTGCCAGCAGCTTGGAGCCTTATGGCTACACCTTC. V and J are TRBV5-5 and TRBJ1-2; D call uncertain. The CDR3 is 12 residues long. The V gene lost 0 bases and the J gene lost 5 bases, with 5 bases spanning the gap. Germline V gene lookup returns CDR1 SGHKS and CDR2 YYEKEE (reference sequence).

The chain recombines TRBV29-1 with TRBJ1-2; 7 bases are a match to TRBD1. CDR3 size: 15 residues. The V and J ends lost 4 bases and 1 base, in that order; junction bases with no gene match: 9. The germline CDR1 and CDR2 sequences are SQVTM and ANQGSEA. CDR3 nucleotides: TGCAGCGTTGGAGGGACAGCAACTTTTAACTATGGCTACACCTTC. Its protein is CSVGGTATFNYGYTF.

This rearrangement joins TRBV4-1 to TRBJ2-1; the match to TRBD2 covers 10 bases. Unmatched junction bases numbered 12, after V lost 1 base and J lost 6 bases. The length of the CDR3 is 18 residues. Germline V CDR1 and CDR2: MGHRA, YSYEKL. This CDR3 reads CASSQGSSGGLIRNEQFF. The CDR3 nucleotides are TGCGCCAGCAGCCAAGGGAGTAGCGGGGGGCTAATACGCAATGAGCAGTTCTTC.

The rearrangement links TRBV9 to TRBJ1-5; D is ambiguous. CDR1 is SGDLS and CDR2 is YYNGEE in the germline V gene. This CDR3 has 14 amino acids. Trimming left V 4 bases short and J 7 bases short, with 15 bases between. This CDR3 reads CASSPYSGGQPQHF. The DNA of the CDR3 is TGTGCCAGCAGCCCCTATTCGGGAGGGCAGCCCCAGCATTTT. Drawing the rest from reference TRBV9 and TRBJ1-5, the complete variable domain is DSGVTQTPKHLITATGQRVTLRCSPRSGDLSVYWYQQSLDQGLQFLIQYYNGEERAKGNILERFSAQQFPDLHSELNLSSLELGDSALYFCASSPYSGGQPQHFGDGTRLSIL.

J is TRBJ2-1 and V is TRBV7-9, with D perhaps matching TRBD2 (6 bases). Germline-derived CDR1 and CDR2 are SEHNR and FQNEAQ (reference sequence). V was cut by 8 bases and J by 5 bases, with 10 bases left in between. The CDR3 extends over 12 amino acids. The CDR3 DNA follows: TGTGCCAGCGGGGGGAGAAACAATGAGCAGTTCTTC. The encoded protein is CASGGRNNEQFF. Filled out from reference TRBV7-9 and TRBJ2-1, the complete variable domain reads DTGVSQNPRHKITKRGQNVTFRCDPISEHNRLYWYRQTLGQGPEFLTYFQNEAQLEKSRLLSDRFSAERPKGSFSTLEIQRTEQGDSAMYLCASGGRNNEQFFGPGTRLTVL.

This clone was seen once. The rearrangement uses TRBV13 and TRBJ2-2; TRBD1 might be the D (6 bases). CDR3 length: 13 residues. V was shortened by 5 bases and J by 4 bases, with 8 bases between the two germline ends. The germline gives CDR1 PRHDT, CDR2 FYEKMQ (reference sequence). The CDR3 DNA sequence: TGTGCCAGCAGCCAAGGGGGCACCGGGGAGCTGTTTTTT. Protein product: CASSQGGTGELFF.

DNA of the CDR3: TGTGCCAGCAGCTTCTTGCTGACAGGGCTAAACACCATATATTTT. Its translation: CASSFLLTGLNTIYF. This sequence joins TRBV7-2 and TRBJ1-3, with TRBD1 identical over 7 bases. With 3 bases clipped from V and 6 bases from J, the junction kept 8 bases outside the gene matches. CDR1 and CDR2 from the germline V gene are SGHTA and FQGNSA. CDR3 size: 15 residues.

V usage is TRBV7-9 and J usage is TRBJ1-2, with a tentative D call TRBD1 (6 bases). Germline loops: CDR1 SEHNR, CDR2 FQNEAQ (reference sequence). The CDR3 is 13 residues long. Between the trimmed V and J ends, which lost 4 bases and 8 bases, there was a span of 14 bases. CDR3 sequence: CASSSGVEEGYTF. The CDR3 DNA sequence: TGTGCCAGCAGCTCAGGGGTGGAGGAGGGCTACACCTTC.

The V gene is TRBV29-1, the J gene TRBJ2-7, with D hard to call. Germline V lookup: CDR1 SQVTM, CDR2 ANQGSEA. This CDR3 is built from 13 residues. V was cut by 0 bases and J by 1 base, with 7 bases left in between. This CDR3 reads CSVEDKLSYEQYF. The DNA of the CDR3 is TGCAGCGTTGAAGATAAGCTGTCCTACGAGCAGTACTTC.

The sample holds one count of this clone. This chain links TRBV9 with TRBJ1-2, with a weak D call TRBD1 (5 bases). The germline V gene encodes CDR1 SGDLS and CDR2 YYNGEE. The V end lost 2 bases, the J end lost 0 bases, and 17 bases lay between the germline ends. The CDR3 contains 17 residues. The CDR3 nucleotides read TGTGCCAGCAGCGTGTCCTACCAGGGCACCGCTAACTATGGCTACACCTTC. This sequence encodes CASSVSYQGTANYGYTF.

The sample holds a few counts of this clone. The chain has TRBV7-9 and TRBJ1-1; TRBD1 might be the D (5 bases). V was trimmed by 5 bases and J by 4 bases, leaving 14 bases between them. CDR1 and CDR2 from the germline V gene are SEHNR and FQNEAQ (reference sequence). The CDR3 is made up of 14 amino acids. CDR3 in DNA: TGTGCCAGCAGCAGAGAAGGGGCGAGCACTGAAGCTTTCTTT. The encoded protein is CASSREGASTEAFF.

This rearrangement joins TRBV5-8 to TRBJ1-1; TRBD1 matches 8 bases. The V gene end was trimmed by 2 bases and the J gene end by 6 bases; junction bases not matched to a gene: 6. Germline V lookup: CDR1 SGHTS, CDR2 YDEGEE. This CDR3 spans 14 amino acids. The CDR3 reads CASSFSGGMAEAFF. CDR3 sequence (DNA): TGTGCCAGCAGCTTCTCAGGGGGCATGGCTGAAGCTTTCTTT.

J is TRBJ2-3 and V is TRBV12-5, with 8 nucleotides matching TRBD1. Per the germline V gene, CDR1 is LGHNT and CDR2 is FRNRAP. Unmatched junction bases numbered 12, after V lost 5 bases and J lost 5 bases. This CDR3 is built from 16 residues. This CDR3 is CASGPTGTGVVDTQYF. CDR3 DNA: TGTGCTAGTGGTCCCACCGGGACAGGCGTGGTAGATACGCAGTATTTT.

J is TRBJ2-5 and V is TRBV19, with D maybe TRBD2 (5 bases). The CDR3 runs 16 residues. V was shortened by 3 bases and J by 3 bases, with 17 bases between the two germline ends. Germline CDR1 is LNHDA and CDR2 is SQIVND (reference sequence). The CDR3 sequence is CASSIHPYDYEETQYF. CDR3 DNA sequence: TGTGCCAGTAGTATCCACCCCTACGACTATGAAGAGACCCAGTACTTC.

The chain has TRBV11-2 and TRBJ1-3, with D unresolved. The V gene's germline CDR1 is SGHAT and CDR2 FQNNGV. V lost 4 bases to trimming and J lost 3 bases, with 10 bases between them. The length of the CDR3 is 14 residues. The CDR3 protein is CASSWEVDGNTIYF. DNA for the CDR3: TGTGCCAGCAGCTGGGAGGTTGATGGAAACACCATATATTTT.

The chain carries TRBV27 and TRBJ2-6, with 13 bases fitting TRBD2. CDR1 MNHEY and CDR2 SMNVEV come from the germline V gene (reference sequence). The V gene end was trimmed by 5 bases and the J gene end by 0 bases; junction bases not matched to a gene: 4. The CDR3 is 18 residues long. The CDR3 loop is CASSARLAGGSGANVLTF. As DNA, the CDR3 is TGTGCCAGCAGTGCCAGACTAGCGGGGGGCTCTGGGGCCAACGTCCTGACTTTC.

This clone was seen a few times. This chain uses TRBV19 with TRBJ2-1; unclear D gene. CDR1 is LNHDA and CDR2 is SQIVND in the germline V gene (reference sequence). V lost 3 bases to trimming and J lost 8 bases, with 14 bases between them. The CDR3 sequence is 14 residues long. CDR3 residues: CASSIGAQSHEQFF. The CDR3 DNA reads as TGTGCCAGTAGTATTGGCGCACAGAGTCATGAGCAGTTCTTC.

The chain recombines TRBV7-3 with TRBJ2-2; 13 positions agree with TRBD2. V shed 5 bases, J shed 0 bases, and the junction held 6 bases outside the gene matches. The CDR3 covers 18 residues. CDR1 and CDR2 (germline): SGHTA, FQGTGA. The CDR3 DNA is TGTGCCAGCAGCCCGACTAGCGGGGGGCCACCGAACACCGGGGAGCTGTTTTTT. Its protein product is CASSPTSGGPPNTGELFF.

The chain links TRBV28 to TRBJ1-4; D not certain. With 1 base removed from V and 2 bases from J, the gap between germline ends came to 14 bases. The germline gives CDR1 MDHEN, CDR2 SYDVKM. The CDR3 loop spans 17 amino acids. The CDR3 loop reads CASSLSVVSLTNEKLFF. The DNA for the CDR3 is TGTGCCAGCAGTTTATCTGTGGTGAGCTTGACTAATGAAAAACTGTTTTTT.

The CDR3 loop reads CASSLILSGNTIYF. The CDR3 DNA sequence: TGTGCCAGCAGCTTAATCCTCTCTGGAAACACCATATATTTT. The chain couples TRBV13 to TRBJ1-3, with no clear D. Germline assignment: CDR1 PRHDT and CDR2 FYEKMQ (reference sequence). Trimming cost V 2 bases and J 0 bases, with 5 bases left between them. The CDR3 is made up of 14 amino acids.

This chain links TRBV7-9 with TRBJ2-1, with D maybe TRBD2 (5 bases). Trimming stripped 5 bases from V and 4 bases from J, with 27 bases between. CDR3 size: 19 residues. CDR1 is SEHNR and CDR2 is FQNEAQ in the germline V gene (reference sequence). CDR3 sequence reads: CASSVVLASVGDAYNEQFF. The CDR3 bases are TGTGCCAGCAGCGTCGTGCTAGCTTCTGTGGGAGACGCGTACAATGAGCAGTTCTTC.

This CDR3 reads CASSPGEDSIEAFF. The CDR3 DNA follows: TGTGCCAGCTCACCGGGAGAGGACAGTATTGAAGCTTTCTTT. The gene calls are TRBV18 and TRBJ1-1; TRBD1 is a possible D gene (6 bases). The CDR3 is made up of 14 amino acids. V lost 3 bases to trimming and J lost 7 bases, with 15 bases between them. The germline gives CDR1 KGHSH, CDR2 LQKENI.

The V gene is TRBV2, the J gene TRBJ1-1; maybe TRBD1 (5 bases). Germline loops: CDR1 SNHLY, CDR2 FYNNEI. This CDR3 spans 11 amino acids. With 10 bases removed from V and 4 bases from J, the gap between germline ends came to 10 bases. Written as DNA, the CDR3 is TGTGCCACCCACGGGGGCACTGAAGCTTTCTTT. Its protein product is CATHGGTEAFF.

The chain is built from TRBV12-5 and TRBJ1-1; D gene unclear. The germline V gene encodes CDR1 LGHNT and CDR2 FRNRAP. The CDR3 runs to 12 residues. V was trimmed by 2 bases and J by 8 bases, leaving 9 bases between them. CDR3 nucleotide sequence: TGTGCTAGTGGTTTGTCGGCCAGGGAAGCTTTCTTT. It is translated as CASGLSAREAFF.

This chain joins TRBV19 and TRBJ1-3; D remains ambiguous. Germline CDR1 is LNHDA and CDR2 is SQIVND (reference sequence). Trimming took off 3 bases at V and 3 bases at J, with 9 bases between the two ends. The CDR3 extends over 14 amino acids. CDR3 sequence reads: CASSIGGFGNTIYF. DNA of the CDR3: TGTGCCAGTAGTATTGGAGGATTTGGAAACACCATATATTTT.